This T cell receptor beta chain stems from a study of beta chain features in type 1 diabetes. This clone came up a few times. The V segment lost 0 bases and the J segment 2 bases; nucleotides outside the gene matches: 15. Germline V lookup: CDR1 LGHNA, CDR2 YNFKEQ. This CDR3 is built from 19 residues. Expressed TCRB transcripts were sequenced, since all the RNA that had been isolated was reverse transcribed. Repertoires were generated with immunoSEQ multiplex PCR, while TCRdb's copy carries only in-frame clones and drops some. In the table there are 900,000 or so clones, 15% to 20% of which are singletons.

The sequence came from a woman in her late teens or twenties in good health. The chain is built from TRBV4-2 and TRBJ2-7; TRBD2 matches at 8 bases. The material sequenced was naive CD4+ T cells from blood. The CDR3 loop is CASSQDSTTGGGHTYEQYF. The CDR3 bases are TGTGCCAGCAGCCAAGATTCGACAACGGGAGGGGGGCACACCTACGAGCAGTACTTC.